This T cell receptor (beta chain) was recovered during a study of OX40 agonist ivuxolimab in advanced cancers. At the level of the whole study: Ivuxolimab was a fully human IgG2 agonistic monoclonal antibody targeting the costimulatory receptor OX40 (CD134). Intravenous ivuxolimab was administered to patients every 2 weeks at six dose levels: 0.01, 0.1, 0.3, 1.5, 3 and 10 mg/kg. Among the roughly 50 dose-escalation patients, approximately 20 had hepatocellular carcinoma, about 15 melanoma, 9 renal cell carcinoma and 9 head and neck cancer. In the dose-escalation cohort, 75% to 90% of patients were male, and the mean age was around 65 years with a range of roughly 20 to 85. Patients were allowed to have had prior anti-PD-1, anti-PD-L1 or anti-CTLA-4 therapy, and around 40% of the dose-escalation patients had previously received checkpoint inhibitors. Partial responses were achieved by three dose-escalation patients, of whom one had hepatocellular carcinoma and two had cutaneous melanoma. The point of sequencing TCRbeta in the periphery was to test whether ivuxolimab changed TCR sequence diversity and drove clonal T-cell expansion. The paper describes the monotherapy dose-escalation part (N of about 55 patients) of the phase I trial of ivuxolimab. What the work shows at the level of the full study, not this receptor alone: After ivuxolimab, CD8+ T cells had more expanded clones than CD4+ T cells on average. Antigen specificity was not determined for the clonally expanded peripheral T cells. Partial responders in the 0.1-3.0 mg/kg groups had among the lowest normalized peripheral clonal expansion, especially among CD8+ T cells. Low levels of normalized T-cell clonal expansion were also seen in some patients who did not respond. At doses of 0.1 to 3.0 mg/kg, clonal expansion of both CD4+ and CD8+ T cells in blood was seen between baseline and week 6.

Patients with autoimmune disease history or receiving systemic immunosuppression were excluded from the trial. In every dose cohort, peripheral blood was drawn for TCR sequencing at baseline, cycle 4 day 1, and cycle 7 day 1. Samples came from an open-label, multicenter, first-in-human phase I dose-escalation trial of ivuxolimab. Adults with locally advanced or metastatic melanoma, renal cell carcinoma, hepatocellular carcinoma or head and neck squamous cell carcinoma were enrolled in the trial. Before TCR sequencing, CD4+ T cells and CD8+ T cells from peripheral blood were sorted into separate populations. To sequence the TCRbeta CDR3 region, genomic DNA was isolated from the sorted cells. The immunoSEQ Assay was used for sequencing of TCRbeta CDR3 regions. The clones in this table, taken by TCRdb from immuneACCESS, are in-frame only. Not every clone is retained; where verified, under half of the shortfall comes from an unresolved V gene, and the cause of the rest is unknown. The sample data list fewer than 85,000 clones, and about nine tenths of these were observed just once. The ten top clones hold approximately 0.72% of the sample.

There are 14 amino acids in the CDR3, from cysteine to phenylalanine inclusive. Only CDR3 DNA is held: 42 bases, read in frame from base 1. V gives up 2 bases and J gives up 5 bases, and the segment between their germline ends measures 13 bases. From the germline V gene, CDR1 is SGHVS and CDR2 is FQNEAQ. Of note for this clone: This clone's antigen is unknown. The record has no base qualities; no much larger clone is one base away.

The starting material was CD4+ or CD8+ T cells sorted from blood, obtained in a trial of the OX40 agonist ivuxolimab. The chain employs TRBV7-8 and TRBJ2-7; there is no confident call for the D gene. The receptor was derived from an adult with an advanced solid tumor such as melanoma, head and neck, liver or kidney cancer. In nucleotides, the sequence is TGTGCCAGCAGCTTAACTCTTATGGGCGACGAGCAGTACTTC. This is translated as CASSLTLMGDEQYF.